The 20 T cell receptor beta chains given below trace back to one sample, sequenced in a study of graft-versus-host responses after intestinal transplantation. For these TCRs, the target antigens are not known. The repertoire was sequenced with immunoSEQ multiplex PCR; TCRdb's copy has only in-frame clones and lacks some. This table has some 48,000 clones, roughly 83% appearing once. Sample: unstimulated CD4+ T cells sorted from spleen or lymph node cells, taken before transplant. All receptors derive from a human donor who was the organ donor for an intestinal transplant.

The CDR3: CASSWDGLNYGYTF. The CDR3 DNA follows: TGTGCCAGCAGCTGGGATGGCCTCAACTATGGCTACACCTTC. This chain joins TRBV5-6 and TRBJ1-2; D call uncertain. This CDR3 spans 14 amino acids. CDR1 and CDR2 from the germline V gene are SGHDT and YYEEEE. Trimming stripped 3 bases from V and 2 bases from J, with 11 bases between.

The chain has TRBV5-4 and TRBJ2-1; 7 bases fit TRBD1. CDR1 and CDR2 from the germline V gene are SGHNT and YYREEE (reference sequence). V shed 0 bases and J 4 bases; nucleotides not matched to a gene: 7. CDR3 length: 16 residues. DNA of the CDR3: TGTGCCAGCAGCTTGGGGTCTGGACAGGTTTACAATGAGCAGTTCTTC. It codes for CASSLGSGQVYNEQFF.

The chain has TRBV23-1 and TRBJ2-3; no reliable D call. TRBV23-1 qualifies as an ORF whose function is uncertain. CDR3 length: 19 amino acids. Trimming shortened V by 3 bases and J by 2 bases, and 24 bases separated the two germline ends. The CDR3 nucleotides are TGCGCCAGCAGTCACCCGGCCTCTGGAGTGGGATCCCCCACAGATACGCAGTATTTT. Amino acid sequence: CASSHPASGVGSPTDTQYF.

This clone was counted once. The gene calls are TRBV5-4 and TRBJ2-3; 14 bases align to TRBD2. V shed 2 bases and J 3 bases; nucleotides not matched to a gene: 5. This CDR3 contains 17 residues. CDR1 is SGHNT and CDR2 is YYREEE in the germline V gene (reference sequence). The CDR3 region has the DNA TGTGCCAGCAGCTTACCCGGGACTAGCGGGGGTACAGATACGCAGTATTTT. Protein sequence: CASSLPGTSGGTDTQYF.

This sequence joins TRBV13 and TRBJ2-3, with D hard to call. V lost 4 bases and J 6 bases, leaving 8 bases between the germline ends. The germline V gene encodes CDR1 PRHDT and CDR2 FYEKMQ (reference sequence). This CDR3 has 12 residues. CDR3 coding DNA: TGTGCCAGCAGCTATTATGGGGATACGCAGTATTTT. Encoded protein: CASSYYGDTQYF. Supplemented by reference TRBV13 and TRBJ2-3, the full variable domain reads AAGVIQSPRHLIKEKRETATLKCYPIPRHDTVYWYQQGPGQDPQFLISFYEKMQSDKGSIPDRFSAQQFSDYHSELNMSSLELGDSALYFCASSYYGDTQYFGPGTRLTVL.

In regard to this clone: The junction departs from the called germline gene at one end, perhaps through a read error. J is TRBJ2-2 and V is TRBV5-4; D call uncertain. The CDR3 contains 14 residues. Germline-derived CDR1 and CDR2 are SGHNT and YYREEE (reference sequence). CDR3 coding DNA: TGTGTCAGCAGTAAAGACACGAACACCGGGGAGCTGTTTTTT. Translated, it gives CVSSKDTNTGELFF.

The chain uses TRBV5-1 and TRBJ2-1; possibly TRBD2 for D (5 bases). The CDR3 is made up of 15 amino acids. The V gene's germline CDR1 is SGHRS and CDR2 YFSETQ. Trimming removed 4 bases from V and 6 bases from J, with 17 bases in between. The DNA of the CDR3 is TGCGCCAGCAGCGCCGGACTCCGATCGGGCAATGAGCAGTTCTTC. Translated: CASSAGLRSGNEQFF.

The gene calls are TRBV11-2 and TRBJ1-2; possible D gene TRBD1, 5 bases. Germline V lookup: CDR1 SGHAT, CDR2 FQNNGV. The V end lost 0 bases, the J end lost 4 bases, and 6 bases lay between the germline ends. This CDR3 has 13 amino acids. For the CDR3, the DNA is TGTGCCAGCAGCTTAGACAGGGCCTATGGCTACACCTTC. Its protein is CASSLDRAYGYTF.

This chain joins TRBV9 and TRBJ1-1, with D possibly being TRBD1 (5 bases). This CDR3 has 13 residues. With 5 bases removed from V and 4 bases from J, the gap between germline ends came to 12 bases. Germline CDR1 is SGDLS and CDR2 is YYNGEE. The CDR3 loop is CASSEVGGTEAFF. The CDR3 DNA is TGTGCCAGCAGTGAGGTCGGGGGCACTGAAGCTTTCTTT.

The chain is built from TRBV5-1 and TRBJ1-5; maybe TRBD1 (5 bases). This CDR3 is built from 14 residues. V gave up 0 bases and J gave up 2 bases, with 6 bases separating them. The germline V gene encodes CDR1 SGHRS and CDR2 YFSETQ. CDR3 loop: CASSLGGGNQPQHF. The CDR3 bases are TGCGCCAGCAGCTTGGGAGGGGGCAATCAGCCCCAGCATTTT.

The chain combines TRBV5-1 with TRBJ2-3; D remains ambiguous. CDR3 length: 13 residues. V was trimmed by 1 base and J by 10 bases, leaving 13 bases between them. Germline V CDR1 and CDR2: SGHRS, YFSETQ. CDR3 DNA sequence: TGCGCCAGCAGCTTGAGTGCTAGAAATGCGCAGTATTTT. The encoded protein is CASSLSARNAQYF.

The rearrangement links TRBV30 to TRBJ1-1; D remains unclear. The CDR3 contains 13 residues. Trimming removed 0 bases at V and 6 bases at J, with 11 bases between. CDR1 GTSNPN and CDR2 SVGIG come from the germline V gene (reference sequence). The CDR3 nucleotides are TGTGCCTGGAGTGTCCGGGGAAGCTCTGAAGCTTTCTTT. It encodes CAWSVRGSSEAFF.

This clone is a singleton in its sample. This chain's CDR3 is CASTFDRGRKLFF. CDR3 nucleotide sequence: TGTGCCAGCACCTTCGACAGGGGGAGAAAACTGTTTTTT. The V call is TRBV7-8, the J call TRBJ1-4; the match to TRBD1 covers 9 bases. Germline-derived CDR1 and CDR2 are SGHVS and FQNEAQ. V was clipped by 7 bases and J by 10 bases; unmatched bases: 7. The CDR3 consists of 13 residues.

The table lists this clone with a few counts. V is TRBV6-6 and J is TRBJ2-1, with D unresolved. The V gene lost 7 bases and the J gene lost 7 bases, with 11 bases spanning the gap. The CDR3 is made up of 12 amino acids. In germline, CDR1 is MNHNY, CDR2 SVGAGI (reference sequence). The CDR3 DNA is TGTGCCAGCAAAACGGTTACGAATGAGCAGTTCTTC. Translating it yields CASKTVTNEQFF.

This chain uses TRBV5-4 with TRBJ1-2; tentatively, D is TRBD1 (5 bases). This CDR3 spans 11 amino acids. Trimming took off 0 bases at V and 8 bases at J, with 5 bases between the two ends. Germline CDR1 is SGHNT and CDR2 is YYREEE (reference sequence). CDR3 DNA sequence: TGTGCCAGCAGCTTGGACAGGGGCTACACCTTC. It codes for CASSLDRGYTF.

This chain connects TRBV7-6 to TRBJ1-1, with 9 positions matching TRBD1. This CDR3 is built from 14 residues. CDR1 and CDR2 from the germline V gene are SGHVS and FNYEAQ. V gave up 5 bases and J gave up 4 bases; unmatched junction bases: 5. This CDR3 reads CASSATGGSTEAFF. Here the CDR3 DNA reads TGTGCCAGCAGCGCAACAGGGGGCAGCACTGAAGCTTTCTTT.

V and J are TRBV2 and TRBJ1-2; 11 nucleotides line up with TRBD1. Germline CDR1 reads SNHLY; CDR2 reads FYNNEI. With 6 bases clipped from V and 8 bases from J, the junction kept 2 bases outside the gene matches. CDR3 length: 12 residues. DNA for the CDR3: TGTGCCAGCAGGGACAGGGGGCGCGGCTACACCTTC. It is translated as CASRDRGRGYTF.

J is TRBJ2-1 and V is TRBV14; 10 bases match TRBD2. CDR3 size: 15 residues. Germline trimming cut 4 bases from V and 4 bases from J; bases unmatched to any gene: 4. The V gene's germline CDR1 is SGHDN and CDR2 FVKESK. The CDR3: CASSPTSGIYNEQFF. The CDR3 DNA reads as TGTGCCAGCAGCCCAACTAGCGGGATATACAATGAGCAGTTCTTC.

The chain has TRBV9 and TRBJ1-1, with D possibly being TRBD1 (6 bases). Between the trimmed V and J ends, which lost 4 bases and 3 bases, there was a span of 10 bases. Germline V gene sequence: CDR1 SGDLS, CDR2 YYNGEE. CDR3 length: 13 amino acids. CDR3 residues: CASSRGQYTEAFF. The CDR3 DNA reads TGTGCCAGCAGCAGAGGACAGTACACTGAAGCTTTCTTT.

With regard to this clone: Germline is not matched at one junction end, which may reflect a read error. The chain recombines TRBV5-8 with TRBJ1-5; the D is unclear. The CDR3 runs to 14 residues. Per the germline V gene, CDR1 is SGHTS and CDR2 is YDEGEE. CDR3 protein: CASSLDFGGYPRHF. CDR3 sequence (DNA): TGTGCCAGCAGCTTGGATTTCGGCGGATATCCCCGGCATTTT.